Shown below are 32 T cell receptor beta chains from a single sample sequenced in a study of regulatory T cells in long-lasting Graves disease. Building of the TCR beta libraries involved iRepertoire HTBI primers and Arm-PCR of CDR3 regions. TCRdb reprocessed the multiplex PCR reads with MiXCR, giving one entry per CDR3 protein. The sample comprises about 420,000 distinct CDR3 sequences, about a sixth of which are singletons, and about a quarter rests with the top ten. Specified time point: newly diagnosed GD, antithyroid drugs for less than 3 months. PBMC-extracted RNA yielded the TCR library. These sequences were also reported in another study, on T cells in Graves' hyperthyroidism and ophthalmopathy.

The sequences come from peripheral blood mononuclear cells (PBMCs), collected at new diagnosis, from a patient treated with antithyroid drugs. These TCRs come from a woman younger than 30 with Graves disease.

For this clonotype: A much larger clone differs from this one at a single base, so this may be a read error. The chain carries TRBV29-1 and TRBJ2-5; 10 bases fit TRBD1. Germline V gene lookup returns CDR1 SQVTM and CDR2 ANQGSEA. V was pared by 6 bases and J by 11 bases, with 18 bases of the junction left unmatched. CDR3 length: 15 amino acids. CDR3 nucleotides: TGCAGCGTCACCAGGGGGACAGGGGCCTACAATGAGCAGTACTTC. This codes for CSVTRGTGAYNEQYF.

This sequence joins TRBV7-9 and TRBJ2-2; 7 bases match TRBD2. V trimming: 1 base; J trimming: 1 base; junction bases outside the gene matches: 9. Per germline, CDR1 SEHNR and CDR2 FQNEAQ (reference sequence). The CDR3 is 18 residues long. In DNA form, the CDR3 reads TGTGCCAGCAGCTTAGGAAGTGGGCGGGAGCTGAACACCGGGGAGCTGTTTTTT. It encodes CASSLGSGRELNTGELFF. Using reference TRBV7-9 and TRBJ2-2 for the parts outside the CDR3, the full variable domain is DTGVSQNPRHKITKRGQNVTFRCDPISEHNRLYWYRQTLGQGPEFLTYFQNEAQLEKSRLLSDRFSAERPKGSFSTLEIQRTEQGDSAMYLCASSLGSGRELNTGELFFGEGSRLTVL.

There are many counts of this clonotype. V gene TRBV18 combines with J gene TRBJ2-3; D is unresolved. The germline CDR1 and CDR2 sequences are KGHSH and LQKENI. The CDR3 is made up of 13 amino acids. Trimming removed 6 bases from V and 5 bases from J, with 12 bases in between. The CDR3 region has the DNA TGTGCCAGCTCCCCGAGAGATGGAGATACGCAGTATTTT. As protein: CASSPRDGDTQYF.

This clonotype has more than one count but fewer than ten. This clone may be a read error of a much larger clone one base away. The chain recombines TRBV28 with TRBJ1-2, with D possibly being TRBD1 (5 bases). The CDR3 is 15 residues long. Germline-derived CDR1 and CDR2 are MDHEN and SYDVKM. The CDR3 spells CAGSETAKIFYGYTF. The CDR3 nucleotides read TGTGCCGGCAGTGAGACAGCGAAGATATTCTATGGCTACACCTTC.

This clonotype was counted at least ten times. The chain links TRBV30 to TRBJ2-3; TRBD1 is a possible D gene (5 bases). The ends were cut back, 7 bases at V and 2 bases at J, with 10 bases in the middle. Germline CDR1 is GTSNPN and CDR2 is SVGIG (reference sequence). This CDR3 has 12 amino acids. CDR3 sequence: CALGVDTDTQYF. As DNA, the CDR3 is TGTGCCTTAGGGGTCGACACAGATACGCAGTATTTT.

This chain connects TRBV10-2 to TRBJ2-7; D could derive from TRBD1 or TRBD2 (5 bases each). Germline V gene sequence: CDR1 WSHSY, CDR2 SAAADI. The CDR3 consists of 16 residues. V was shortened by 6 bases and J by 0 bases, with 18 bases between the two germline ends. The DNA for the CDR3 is TGCGCCAGCAGGGACACCGGGACGGTGAGCTCCTACGAGCAGTACTTC. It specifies CASRDTGTVSSYEQYF.

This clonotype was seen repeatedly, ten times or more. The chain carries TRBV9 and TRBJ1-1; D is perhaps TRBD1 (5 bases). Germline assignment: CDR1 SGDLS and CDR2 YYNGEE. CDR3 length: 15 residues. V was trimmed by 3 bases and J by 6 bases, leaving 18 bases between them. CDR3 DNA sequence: TGTGCCAGCAGCGCCCCAGGGTATTCGGATGCTGAAGCTTTCTTT. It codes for CASSAPGYSDAEAFF. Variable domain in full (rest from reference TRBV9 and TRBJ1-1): DSGVTQTPKHLITATGQRVTLRCSPRSGDLSVYWYQQSLDQGLQFLIQYYNGEERAKGNILERFSAQQFPDLHSELNLSSLELGDSALYFCASSAPGYSDAEAFFGQGTRLTVV.

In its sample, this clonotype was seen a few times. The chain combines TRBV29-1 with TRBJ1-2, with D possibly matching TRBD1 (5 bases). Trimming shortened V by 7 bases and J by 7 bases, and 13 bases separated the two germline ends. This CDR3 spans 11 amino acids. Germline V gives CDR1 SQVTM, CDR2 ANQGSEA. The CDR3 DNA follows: TGCAGCGGGGACCTTGGGGGTGGCTACACCTTC. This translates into CSGDLGGGYTF.

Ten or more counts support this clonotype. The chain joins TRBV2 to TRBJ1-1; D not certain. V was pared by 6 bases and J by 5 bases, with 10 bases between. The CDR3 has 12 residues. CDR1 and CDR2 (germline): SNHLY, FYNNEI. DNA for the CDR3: TGTGCCAGCAGGCTCATGGGGACTGAAGCTTTCTTT. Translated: CASRLMGTEAFF.

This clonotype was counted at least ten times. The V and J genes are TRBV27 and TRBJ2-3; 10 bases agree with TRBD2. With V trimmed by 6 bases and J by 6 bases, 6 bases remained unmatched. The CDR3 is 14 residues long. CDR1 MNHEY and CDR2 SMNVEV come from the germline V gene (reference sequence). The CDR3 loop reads CASSSSGRFDTQYF. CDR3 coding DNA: TGTGCCAGCAGCAGTAGCGGGAGGTTCGATACGCAGTATTTT.

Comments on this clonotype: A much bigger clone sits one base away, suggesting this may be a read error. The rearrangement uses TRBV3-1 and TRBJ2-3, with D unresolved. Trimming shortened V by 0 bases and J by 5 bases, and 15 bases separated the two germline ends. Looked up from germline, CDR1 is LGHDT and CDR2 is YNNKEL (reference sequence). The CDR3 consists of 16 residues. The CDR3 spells CASSQDTPTGKDTQYF. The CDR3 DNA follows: TGTGCCAGCAGCCAAGATACTCCTACCGGTAAAGATACGCAGTATTTT.

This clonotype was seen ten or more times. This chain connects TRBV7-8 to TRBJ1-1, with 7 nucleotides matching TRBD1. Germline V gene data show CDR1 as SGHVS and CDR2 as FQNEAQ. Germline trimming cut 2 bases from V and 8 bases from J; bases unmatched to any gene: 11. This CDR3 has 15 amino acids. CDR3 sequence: CASSLYNSGTAEAFF. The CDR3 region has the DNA TGTGCCAGCAGCTTATATAATAGTGGGACAGCAGAAGCTTTCTTT.

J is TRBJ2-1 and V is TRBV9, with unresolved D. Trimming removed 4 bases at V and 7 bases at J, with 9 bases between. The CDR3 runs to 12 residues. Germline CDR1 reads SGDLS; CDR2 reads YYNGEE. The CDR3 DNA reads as TGTGCCAGCAGCCCGGGTATGAATGAGCAGTTCTTC. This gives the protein CASSPGMNEQFF.

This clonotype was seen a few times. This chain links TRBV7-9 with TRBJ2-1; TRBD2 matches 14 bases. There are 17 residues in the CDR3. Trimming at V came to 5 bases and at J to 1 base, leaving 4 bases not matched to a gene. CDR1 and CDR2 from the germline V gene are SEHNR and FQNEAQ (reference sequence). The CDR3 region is CASSDGTSGSSYNEQFF. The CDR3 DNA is TGTGCCAGCAGCGACGGGACTAGCGGGAGTTCCTACAATGAGCAGTTCTTC. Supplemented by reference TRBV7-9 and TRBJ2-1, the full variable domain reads DTGVSQNPRHKITKRGQNVTFRCDPISEHNRLYWYRQTLGQGPEFLTYFQNEAQLEKSRLLSDRFSAERPKGSFSTLEIQRTEQGDSAMYLCASSDGTSGSSYNEQFFGPGTRLTVL.

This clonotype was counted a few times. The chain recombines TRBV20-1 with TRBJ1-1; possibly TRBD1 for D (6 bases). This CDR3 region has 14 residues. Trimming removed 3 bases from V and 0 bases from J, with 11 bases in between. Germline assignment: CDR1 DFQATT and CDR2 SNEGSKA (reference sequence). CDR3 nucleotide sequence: TGCAGTGCTAGTCTGGGGGCCATGAACACTGAAGCTTTCTTT. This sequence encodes CSASLGAMNTEAFF.

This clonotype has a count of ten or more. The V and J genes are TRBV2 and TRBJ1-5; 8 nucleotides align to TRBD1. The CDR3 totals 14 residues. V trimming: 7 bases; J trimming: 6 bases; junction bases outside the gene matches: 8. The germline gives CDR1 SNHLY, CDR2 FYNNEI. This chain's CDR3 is CASNPTGGSQPQHF. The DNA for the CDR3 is TGTGCCAGCAATCCTACAGGGGGGAGTCAGCCCCAGCATTTT.

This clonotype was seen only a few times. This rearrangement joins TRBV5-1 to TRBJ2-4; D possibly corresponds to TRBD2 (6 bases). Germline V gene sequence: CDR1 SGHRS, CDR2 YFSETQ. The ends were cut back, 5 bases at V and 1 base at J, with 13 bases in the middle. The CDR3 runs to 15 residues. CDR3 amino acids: CASREFGGAKNIQYF. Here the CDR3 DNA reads TGCGCCAGCAGGGAATTCGGGGGTGCCAAAAACATTCAGTACTTC.

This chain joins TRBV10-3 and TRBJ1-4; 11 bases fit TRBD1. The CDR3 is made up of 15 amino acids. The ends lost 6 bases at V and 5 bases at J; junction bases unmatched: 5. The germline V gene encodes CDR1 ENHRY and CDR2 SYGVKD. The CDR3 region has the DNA TGTGCCATCAGGCCCGGGACAGGGGGAAATGAAAAACTGTTTTTT. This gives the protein CAIRPGTGGNEKLFF.

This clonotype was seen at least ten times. As DNA, the CDR3 is TGTGCCAGCATGTGGTCTAGCGTCTCCTACAATGAGCAGTTCTTC. This codes for CASMWSSVSYNEQFF. The rearrangement links TRBV6-1 to TRBJ2-1; D perhaps matches TRBD2 (6 bases). The CDR3 covers 15 residues. V dropped 7 bases and J dropped 0 bases, with 13 bases sitting between them. CDR1 is MNHNS and CDR2 is SASEGT in the germline V gene.

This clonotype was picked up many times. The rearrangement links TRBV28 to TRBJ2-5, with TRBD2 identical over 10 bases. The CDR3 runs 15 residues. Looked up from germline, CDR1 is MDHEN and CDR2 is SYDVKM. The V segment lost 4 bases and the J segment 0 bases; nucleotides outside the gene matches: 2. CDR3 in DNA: TGTGCCAGCAGTTATGGACTAGCGGACCAAGAGACCCAGTACTTC. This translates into CASSYGLADQETQYF.

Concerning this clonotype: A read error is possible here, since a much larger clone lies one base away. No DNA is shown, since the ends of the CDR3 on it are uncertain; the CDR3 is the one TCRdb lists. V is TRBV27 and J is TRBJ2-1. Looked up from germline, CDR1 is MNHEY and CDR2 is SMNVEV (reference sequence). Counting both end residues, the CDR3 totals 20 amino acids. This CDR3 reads CASSFGSGAVSGSFYNERFF.

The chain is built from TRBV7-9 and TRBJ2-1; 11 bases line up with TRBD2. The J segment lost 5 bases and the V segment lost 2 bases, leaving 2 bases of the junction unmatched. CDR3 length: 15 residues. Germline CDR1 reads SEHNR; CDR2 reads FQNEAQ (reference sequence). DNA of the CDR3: TGTGCCAGCAGCTTACAGGGACTAGCGGACAATGAGCAGTTCTTC. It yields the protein CASSLQGLADNEQFF.

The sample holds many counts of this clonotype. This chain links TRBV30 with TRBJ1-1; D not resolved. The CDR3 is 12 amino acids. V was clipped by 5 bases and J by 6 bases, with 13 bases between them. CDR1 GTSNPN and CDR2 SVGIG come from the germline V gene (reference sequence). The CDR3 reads CAWLVRTAEAFF. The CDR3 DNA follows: TGTGCCTGGCTGGTGAGGACCGCTGAAGCTTTCTTT.

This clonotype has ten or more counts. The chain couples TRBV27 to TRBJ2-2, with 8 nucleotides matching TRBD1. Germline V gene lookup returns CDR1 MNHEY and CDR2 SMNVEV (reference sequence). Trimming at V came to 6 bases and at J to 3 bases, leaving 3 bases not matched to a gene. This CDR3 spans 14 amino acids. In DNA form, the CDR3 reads TGTGCCAGCAGAGGGACAGGTTACACCGGGGAGCTGTTTTTT. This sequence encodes CASRGTGYTGELFF.

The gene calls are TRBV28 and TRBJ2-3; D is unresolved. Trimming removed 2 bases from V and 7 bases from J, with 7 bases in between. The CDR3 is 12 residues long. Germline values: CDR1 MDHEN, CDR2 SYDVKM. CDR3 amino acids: CASSLQENTQYF. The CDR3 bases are TGTGCCAGCAGTTTACAGGAGAATACGCAGTATTTT.

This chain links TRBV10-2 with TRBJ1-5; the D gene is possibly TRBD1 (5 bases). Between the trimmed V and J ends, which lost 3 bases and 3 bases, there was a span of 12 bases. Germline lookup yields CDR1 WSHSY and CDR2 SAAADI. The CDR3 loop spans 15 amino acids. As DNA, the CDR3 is TGCGCCAGCAGTGACCTGACAGTCTCCAATCAGCCCCAGCATTTT. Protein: CASSDLTVSNQPQHF.

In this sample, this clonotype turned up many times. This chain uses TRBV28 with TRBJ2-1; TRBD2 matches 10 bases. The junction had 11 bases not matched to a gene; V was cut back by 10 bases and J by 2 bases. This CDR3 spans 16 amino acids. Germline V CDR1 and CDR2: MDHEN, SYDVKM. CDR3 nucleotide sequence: TGTGCCATCGCTAAGTCAGCGGGAGGGCCCTACAATGAGCAGTTCTTC. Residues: CAIAKSAGGPYNEQFF.

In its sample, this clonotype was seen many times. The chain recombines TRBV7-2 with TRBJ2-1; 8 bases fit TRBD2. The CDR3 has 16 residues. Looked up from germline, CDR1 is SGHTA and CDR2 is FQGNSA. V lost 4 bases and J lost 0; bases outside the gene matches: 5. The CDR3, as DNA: TGTGCCAGCAGCTCGGGGGGGAAGAGCTCCTACAATGAGCAGTTCTTC. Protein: CASSSGGKSSYNEQFF.

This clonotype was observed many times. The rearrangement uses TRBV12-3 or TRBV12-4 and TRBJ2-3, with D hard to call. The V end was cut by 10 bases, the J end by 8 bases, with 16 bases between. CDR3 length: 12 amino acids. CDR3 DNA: TGTGCCACCGGAACGGGCGTGCTTACGCAGTATTTT. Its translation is CATGTGVLTQYF.

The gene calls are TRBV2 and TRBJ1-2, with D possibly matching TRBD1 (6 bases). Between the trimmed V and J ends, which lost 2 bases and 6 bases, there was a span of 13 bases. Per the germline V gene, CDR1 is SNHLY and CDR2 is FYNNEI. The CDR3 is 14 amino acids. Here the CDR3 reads CASSESDRTDGYTF. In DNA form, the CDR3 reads TGTGCCAGCAGTGAATCCGATAGGACAGATGGCTACACCTTC. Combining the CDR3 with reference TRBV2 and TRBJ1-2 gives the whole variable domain EPEVTQTPSHQVTQMGQEVILRCVPISNHLYFYWYRQILGQKVEFLVSFYNNEISEKSEIFDDQFSVERPDGSNFTLKIRSTKLEDSAMYFCASSESDRTDGYTFGSGTRLTVV.

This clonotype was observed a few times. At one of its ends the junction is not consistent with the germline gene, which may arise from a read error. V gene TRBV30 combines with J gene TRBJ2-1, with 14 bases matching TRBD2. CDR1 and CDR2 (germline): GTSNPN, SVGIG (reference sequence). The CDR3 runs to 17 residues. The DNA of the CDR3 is TGTGCCTGGAGTTCCGGACTAGCGGGAGGACCCTACGATGAGCAGTTCTTC. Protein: CAWSSGLAGGPYDEQFF.

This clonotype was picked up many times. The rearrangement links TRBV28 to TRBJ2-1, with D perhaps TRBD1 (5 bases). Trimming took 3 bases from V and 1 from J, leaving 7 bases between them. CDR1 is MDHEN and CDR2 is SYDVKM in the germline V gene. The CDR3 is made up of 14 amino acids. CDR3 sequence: CASSLKGSYNEQFF. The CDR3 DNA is TGTGCCAGCAGTTTGAAGGGGTCCTACAATGAGCAGTTCTTC. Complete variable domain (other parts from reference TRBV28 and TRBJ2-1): DVKVTQSSRYLVKRTGEKVFLECVQDMDHENMFWYRQDPGLGLRLIYFSYDVKMKEKGDIPEGYSVSREKKERFSLILESASTNQTSMYLCASSLKGSYNEQFFGPGTRLTVL.